This section outlines one TCR beta chain sequence together with its context. The antigen it recognizes is unknown. No clone much larger than this one lies a single base away; base qualities are absent. Focal radiation therapy combined with CTLA-4 blockade (ipilimumab) was tested in patients with chemo-refractory metastatic non-small-cell lung cancer. The sample comes from a study of radiotherapy plus CTLA-4 blockade in lung cancer (dated by TCRdb to the late 2010s). As for the study more broadly: Among the enrolled patients, about 19% had an objective response, and 25% to 40% reached disease control. Results and caveats for the whole study, not just this receptor: Early dynamic changes in blood T cell clones, together with increased serum interferon-beta after radiation, were reported as the strongest predictors of response. After treatment with radiotherapy and ipilimumab, TCR clones that originated in tumors expanded in peripheral blood.

The library was prepared using the immunoSEQ multiplex PCR assay. Entries here come from immuneACCESS through TCRdb and include only in-frame sequences with V and J called. Some clones fail to appear in such tables; in the studies checked, an unresolved V gene covers under half of the shortfall, and the cause of the remainder is unknown. Recorded for this sample are 83,000 or so clones; around 83% of them occurred a single time. 0.82% of the sample goes to the ten largest clones. Counted from cysteine to phenylalanine, this CDR3 has 13 amino acids. The only DNA kept is the CDR3, 39 bases in frame from the first base. The germline V gene sets CDR1 to SNHLY and CDR2 to FYNNEI. The germline ends are 11 bases apart after V is trimmed by 7 bases and J by 4 bases.

The receptor was isolated from a human donor with non-small cell lung cancer who had stable disease on radiotherapy plus ipilimumab. This material consisted of peripheral blood, taken from a patient treated with radiotherapy plus ipilimumab. The chain is encoded by TRBV2 joined to TRBJ2-1, with no reliable assignment of the D segment. DNA sequence: TGTGCCAGCATTAAGGACGGGTACAATGAGCAGTTCTTC. Its translation is CASIKDGYNEQFF.